This T cell receptor beta chain originates from a study of shared clonotypes between healthy human individuals. In the study overall: Plates per donor: three CD4 naive, three CD4 memory, two CD8 naive, one CD8 memory. The study's findings and limits: Clonotype sharing among donors was thought likely to change with sequencing depth.

CDR3 length equals 14 residues. Germline lookup yields CDR1 MNHNY and CDR2 SVGAGI (reference sequence). Trimming shortened V by 7 bases and J by 0 bases, and 9 bases separated the two germline ends. For this clone: No antigen is known for it.

Terminally differentiated effector memory CD45RA+ cells were left out of the naive CD8 fraction, which was CD45RO-negative and positively selected for CCR7. Several immunoSEQ 96-well plates shared each subset's DNA, each plate a replicate. When replicate PCRs were run on sorted subsets, they used 200 to 250 ng DNA, 28,000 or so T cell genomes. The data were produced by immunoSEQ multiplex PCR, yet TCRdb's version contains in-frame clones alone and is incomplete. The data show roughly 770,000 clones, 95% to 97% seen once. The chain couples TRBV6-6 to TRBJ2-2; a possible D gene is TRBD1 (6 bases). Sequenced sample: naive CD8+ T cells sorted from blood. The sequence was obtained from a man between 25 and 39 years old in good health. The CDR3 DNA follows: TGTGCCAGCAACACAGGGCCGAACACCGGGGAGCTGTTTTTT. Translated: CASNTGPNTGELFF.